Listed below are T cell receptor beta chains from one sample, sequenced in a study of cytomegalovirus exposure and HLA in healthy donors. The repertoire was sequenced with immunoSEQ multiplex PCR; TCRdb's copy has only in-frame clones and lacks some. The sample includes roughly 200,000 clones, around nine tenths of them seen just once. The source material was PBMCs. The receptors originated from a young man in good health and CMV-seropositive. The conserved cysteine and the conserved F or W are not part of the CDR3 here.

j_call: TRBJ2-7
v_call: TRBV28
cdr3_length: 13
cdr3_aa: ASSGRTGSSYEQY

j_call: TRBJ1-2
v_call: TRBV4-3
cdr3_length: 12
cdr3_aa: ASSQGTASYGYT

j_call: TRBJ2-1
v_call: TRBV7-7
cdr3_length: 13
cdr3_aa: ASSLLQPGYNEQF

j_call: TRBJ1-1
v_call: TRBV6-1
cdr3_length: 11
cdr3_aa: ASSAEEGTEAF

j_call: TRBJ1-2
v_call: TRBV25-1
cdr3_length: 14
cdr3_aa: ASSVSRTGGNYGYT

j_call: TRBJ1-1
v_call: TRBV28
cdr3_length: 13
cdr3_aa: ASSAPGTANTEAF

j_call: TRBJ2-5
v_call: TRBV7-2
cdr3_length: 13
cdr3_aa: ASRSLRDPQETQY

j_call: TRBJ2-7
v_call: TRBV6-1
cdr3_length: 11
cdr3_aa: ASSRDRNYEQY

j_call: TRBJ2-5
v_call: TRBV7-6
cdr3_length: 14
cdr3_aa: ASSLESRVRGETQY

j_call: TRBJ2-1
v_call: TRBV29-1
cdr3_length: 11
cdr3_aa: SVVSGLNNEQF

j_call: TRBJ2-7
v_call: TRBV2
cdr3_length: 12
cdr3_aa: ASSEYLNSYEQY

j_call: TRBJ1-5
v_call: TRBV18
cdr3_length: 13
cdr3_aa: ASSQGTGGNQPQH

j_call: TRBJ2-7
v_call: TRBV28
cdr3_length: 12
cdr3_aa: ASSRTGTLYEQY

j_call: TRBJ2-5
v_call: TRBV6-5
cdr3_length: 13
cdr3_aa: ASSYGLAGQETQY

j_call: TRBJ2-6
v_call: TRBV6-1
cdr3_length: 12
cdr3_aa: AGERTRGANVLT

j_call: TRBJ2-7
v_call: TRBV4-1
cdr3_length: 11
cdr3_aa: ASSQANPYEQY

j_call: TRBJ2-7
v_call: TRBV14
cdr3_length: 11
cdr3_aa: ASSQEGWGPQY

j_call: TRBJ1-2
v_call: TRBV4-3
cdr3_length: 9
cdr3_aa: ASSQGDGYT

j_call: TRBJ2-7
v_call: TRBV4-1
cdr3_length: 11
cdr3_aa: ASSQDYGYEQY

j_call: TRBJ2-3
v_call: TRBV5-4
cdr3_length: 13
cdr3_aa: ASSFGGGRTDTQY

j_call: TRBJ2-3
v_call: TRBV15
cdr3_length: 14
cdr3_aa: ATSRNGRAGTDTQY

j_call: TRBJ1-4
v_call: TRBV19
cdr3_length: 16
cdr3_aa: ASRFFHGQERANEKLF

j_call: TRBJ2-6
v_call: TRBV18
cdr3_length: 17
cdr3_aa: ASSPRGLAGNSGANVLT

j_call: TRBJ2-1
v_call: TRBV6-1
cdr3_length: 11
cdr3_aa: ASKSGYYNEQF

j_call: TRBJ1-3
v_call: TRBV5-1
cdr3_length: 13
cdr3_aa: ASSLAGGQSNTIY

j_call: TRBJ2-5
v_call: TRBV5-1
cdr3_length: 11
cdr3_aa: ASSSVALQTQY

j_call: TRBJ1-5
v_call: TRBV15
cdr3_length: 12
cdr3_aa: ATSRDKGRQPQH

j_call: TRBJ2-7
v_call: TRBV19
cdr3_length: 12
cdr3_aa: ASSIREGNYEQY

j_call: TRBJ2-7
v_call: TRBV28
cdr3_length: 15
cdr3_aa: ASSFTVGRATLYEQY

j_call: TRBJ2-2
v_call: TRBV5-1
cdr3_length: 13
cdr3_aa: ASSLEQARAGELF

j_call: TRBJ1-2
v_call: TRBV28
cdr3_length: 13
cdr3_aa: ASRRTGERDYGYT

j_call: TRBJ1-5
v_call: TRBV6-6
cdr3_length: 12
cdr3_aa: ASRLVGSNQPQH

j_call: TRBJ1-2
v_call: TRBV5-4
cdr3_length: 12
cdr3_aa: ASSPDRGDYGYT

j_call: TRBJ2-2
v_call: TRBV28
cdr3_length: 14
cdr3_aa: ASSPTSGRNTGELF

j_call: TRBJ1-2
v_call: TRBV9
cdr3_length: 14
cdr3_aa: ASSVGGRTLDYGYT

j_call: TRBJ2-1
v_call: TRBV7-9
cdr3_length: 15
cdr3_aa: ASSLGVRTGPFGEQF

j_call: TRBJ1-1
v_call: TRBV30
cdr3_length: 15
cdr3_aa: AWSSQRGWMENTEAF

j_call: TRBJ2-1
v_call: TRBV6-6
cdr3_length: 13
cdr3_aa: ASSYRADMSNEQF

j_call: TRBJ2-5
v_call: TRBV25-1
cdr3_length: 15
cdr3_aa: ASSEWGSAGGPETQY

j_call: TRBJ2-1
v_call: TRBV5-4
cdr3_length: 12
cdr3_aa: ASSFRTSAYEQF

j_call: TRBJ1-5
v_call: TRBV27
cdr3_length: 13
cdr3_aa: ASSLWGEVNQPQH

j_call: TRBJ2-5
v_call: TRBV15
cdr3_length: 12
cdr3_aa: ATSRRTGRGTQY

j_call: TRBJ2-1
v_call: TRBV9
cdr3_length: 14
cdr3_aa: ASSYYLAGGYNEQF

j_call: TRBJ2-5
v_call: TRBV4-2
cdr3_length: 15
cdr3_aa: ASSRSGGGDGGETQY

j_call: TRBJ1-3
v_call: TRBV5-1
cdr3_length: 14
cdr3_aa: ASSLGQDRSGNTIY

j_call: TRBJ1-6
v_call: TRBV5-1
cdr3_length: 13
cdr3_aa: ASSLAGQDNSPLH

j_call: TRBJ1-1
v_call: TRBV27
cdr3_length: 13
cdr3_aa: ASGRAGVMNTEAF

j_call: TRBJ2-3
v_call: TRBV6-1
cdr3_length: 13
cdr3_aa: ASSEERGGTDTQY

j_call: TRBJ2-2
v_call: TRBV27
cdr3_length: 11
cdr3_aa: ASSLVNTGELF

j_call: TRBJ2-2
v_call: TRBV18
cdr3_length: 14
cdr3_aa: ASSPPDRASTGELF

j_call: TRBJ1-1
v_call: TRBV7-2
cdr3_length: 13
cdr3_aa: ASSPGGTMNTEAF

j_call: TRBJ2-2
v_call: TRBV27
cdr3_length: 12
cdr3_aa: ASSLRLEVGELF

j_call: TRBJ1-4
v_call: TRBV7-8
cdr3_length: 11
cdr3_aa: ASSLARGEKLF

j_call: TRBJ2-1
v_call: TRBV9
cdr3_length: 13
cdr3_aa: ASSVGAASYNEQF

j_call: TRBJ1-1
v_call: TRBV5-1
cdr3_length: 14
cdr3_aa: ASSLGERVMNTEAF

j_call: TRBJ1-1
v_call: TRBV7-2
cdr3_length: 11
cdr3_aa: ASSEYMNTEAF

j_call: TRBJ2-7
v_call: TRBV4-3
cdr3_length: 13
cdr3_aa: ASSQVVGAAYEQY

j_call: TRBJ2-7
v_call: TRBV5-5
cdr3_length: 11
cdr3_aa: ASSFSGSYEQY

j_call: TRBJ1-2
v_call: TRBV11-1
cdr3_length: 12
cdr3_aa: ASSPRQLNYGYT